The TCR beta chain described here comes from a study of early T cells in non-severe SARS-CoV-2 infection. Study as a whole: Sequencing of bulk RNA from unsorted whole blood was done, without chain pairing. General study results and limits: Private and CD4 specificities were missed by VDJdb matching, skewed to anti-spike CD8.

Remarks on this clonotype: No antigen is known for it.

Individual cDNA molecules were tagged with unique molecular identifiers. One entry per CDR3 protein results from TCRdb running MiXCR on the 5' RACE reads. Among over 60,000 distinct CDR3 sequences listed, about 9.5% were seen once. Germline CDR1 is SGHRS and CDR2 is YFSETQ. After removal of 1 base from V and 3 bases from J, the junction contained 10 bases not matched to a gene. This CDR3 comprises 18 residues. The sequence came from an adult who was a healthcare worker with PCR-confirmed SARS-CoV-2 infection or an uninfected control (not recorded which). The J gene is TRBJ2-6, the V gene TRBV5-1; 7 bases map to TRBD1. The material sequenced was whole blood, taken at baseline. CDR3: CASSLWGTEGSGANVLTF. CDR3 sequence (DNA): TGCGCCAGCAGCTTGTGGGGGACAGAAGGCAGTGGGGCCAACGTCCTGACTTTC.